The 11 T cell receptor beta chains presented below share a single source sample, sequenced in a study of CD8 T cells in ankylosing spondylitis. TCRdb analysed the 5' RACE reads with MiXCR anew, one entry per CDR3 protein. The sample has 200,000 to 250,000 distinct CDR3 sequences, roughly 24% seen once. Sequencing input: blood, either unsorted or a sorted T cell fraction (not recorded which). All receptors derive from a male donor with ankylosing spondylitis or in good health (not recorded which).

This clonotype was seen a handful of times. J is TRBJ2-1 and V is TRBV20-1, with TRBD2 identical over 10 bases. This CDR3 comprises 14 residues. Losses at the gene ends were 4 bases for V and 7 bases for J; bases not matched to a gene: 7. The germline V gene encodes CDR1 DFQATT and CDR2 SNEGSKA (reference sequence). As DNA, the CDR3 is TGCAGTGCTATAGCGGGAGGTGGTAGGAATGAGCAGTTCTTC. Protein sequence: CSAIAGGGRNEQFF.

This clonotype was observed a handful of times. The rearrangement links TRBV6-6 to TRBJ2-5; weak D call: TRBD2 (6 bases). The V and J ends lost 5 bases and 5 bases respectively, with 9 bases between them. Germline lookup yields CDR1 MNHNY and CDR2 SVGAGI (reference sequence). CDR3 length: 12 residues. CDR3: CASSQGRETQYF. CDR3 nucleotide sequence: TGTGCCAGCAGTCAAGGGAGGGAGACCCAGTACTTC.

This clonotype was seen many times. This chain connects TRBV29-1 to TRBJ2-7, with D possibly being TRBD1 (5 bases). Germline loops: CDR1 SQVTM, CDR2 ANQGSEA. Trimming stripped 0 bases from V and 2 bases from J, with 11 bases between. The CDR3 runs to 14 residues. Here the CDR3 DNA reads TGCAGCGTTGAAGATAACAGGAAAGCCTACGAGCAGTACTTC. As protein: CSVEDNRKAYEQYF.

This clonotype was detected ten times or more. The CDR3 region is CATSRDSGNYNEQFF. The CDR3 DNA reads as TGTGCCACCAGCAGAGATAGCGGGAATTACAATGAGCAGTTCTTC. This chain uses TRBV15 with TRBJ2-1, with 8 nucleotides matching TRBD2. The CDR3 contains 15 residues. Per germline, CDR1 LNHNV and CDR2 YYDKDF (reference sequence). V lost 0 bases and J lost 4; bases outside the gene matches: 2.

Ten or more counts support this clonotype. The V gene is TRBV20-1, the J gene TRBJ2-7, with TRBD2 matching 9 bases. This CDR3 is built from 14 residues. CDR1 DFQATT and CDR2 SNEGSKA come from the germline V gene (reference sequence). Trimming cost V 5 bases and J 1 base; bases outside gene matches: 6. CDR3 protein: CSADPLAGSYEQYF. In DNA, the CDR3 is TGCAGTGCTGACCCCCTAGCGGGGTCCTACGAGCAGTACTTC.

This clonotype has more than one count but fewer than ten. The chain is built from TRBV18 and TRBJ2-7; a possible D gene is TRBD2 (7 bases). The CDR3 is 13 amino acids. Trimming removed 3 bases at V and 7 bases at J, with 13 bases between. Germline CDR1 KGHSH, CDR2 LQKENI. Here the CDR3 reads CASSPSRGGEQYF. For the CDR3, the DNA is TGTGCCAGCTCACCGAGTAGGGGGGGAGAGCAGTACTTC. The full variable domain, its missing parts supplied by reference TRBV18 and TRBJ2-7, is NAGVMQNPRHLVRRRGQEARLRCSPMKGHSHVYWYRQLPEEGLKFMVYLQKENIIDESGMPKERFSAEFPKEGPSILRIQQVVRGDSAAYFCASSPSRGGEQYFGPGTRLTVT.

This clonotype was observed many times. V usage is TRBV5-1 and J usage is TRBJ2-1, with D perhaps matching TRBD2 (5 bases). Looked up from germline, CDR1 is SGHRS and CDR2 is YFSETQ. CDR3 length: 14 amino acids. V lost 4 bases, J lost 3 bases, and 11 bases lay in between. CDR3 region: CASSLRSGYNEQFF. The CDR3, as DNA: TGCGCCAGCAGCCTACGGAGCGGCTACAATGAGCAGTTCTTC. The full variable domain, in which reference TRBV5-1 and TRBJ2-1 provide the parts outside the CDR3, is KAGVTQTPRYLIKTRGQQVTLSCSPISGHRSVSWYQQTPGQGLQFLFEYFSETQRNKGNFPGRFSGRQFSNSRSEMNVSTLELGDSALYLCASSLRSGYNEQFFGPGTRLTVL.

This clonotype was counted ten times or more. This chain uses TRBV29-1 with TRBJ1-2, with D uncertain. This CDR3 is built from 11 residues. Trimming took off 4 bases at V and 6 bases at J, with 9 bases between the two ends. CDR1 and CDR2 from the germline V gene are SQVTM and ANQGSEA. The CDR3 loop reads CSVGLTDGYTF. CDR3 bases: TGCAGCGTTGGATTGACGGATGGCTACACCTTC. The whole variable domain, filled in from reference TRBV29-1 and TRBJ1-2, reads SAVISQKPSRDICQRGTSLTIQCQVDSQVTMMFWYRQQPGQSLTLIATANQGSEATYESGFVIDKFPISRPNLTFSTLTVSNMSPEDSSIYLCSVGLTDGYTFGSGTRLTVV.

This clonotype was seen at least ten times. The J gene is TRBJ2-4, the V gene TRBV12-3 or TRBV12-4; D unresolved. The CDR3 extends over 14 amino acids. V was shortened by 3 bases and J by 1 base, with 7 bases between the two germline ends. CDR3 nucleotides: TGTGCCAGCAGTTTGGGTCAGGCCAAAAACATTCAGTACTTC. It translates to CASSLGQAKNIQYF.

The chain employs TRBV7-9 and TRBJ2-2, with D tentatively TRBD1 or TRBD2 (6 bases each). V was cut by 10 bases and J by 8 bases, with 14 bases left in between. The CDR3 extends over 12 amino acids. CDR1 is SEHNR and CDR2 is FQNEAQ in the germline V gene (reference sequence). CDR3 coding DNA: TGTGCCACCCGGGGGCGGACGGGGGAGCTGTTTTTT. Protein sequence: CATRGRTGELFF.

This clonotype occurred many times. At one end the junction does not follow the germline gene, possibly because of a read error. J is TRBJ2-1 and V is TRBV9, with 7 bases that match TRBD2. Germline V gives CDR1 SGDLS, CDR2 YYNGEE. The length of the CDR3 is 15 residues. CDR3 sequence: CASSVVGGRNNERFF. The CDR3 region has the DNA TGTGCCAGCAGCGTAGTGGGCGGGAGAAATAATGAGCGGTTCTTC.